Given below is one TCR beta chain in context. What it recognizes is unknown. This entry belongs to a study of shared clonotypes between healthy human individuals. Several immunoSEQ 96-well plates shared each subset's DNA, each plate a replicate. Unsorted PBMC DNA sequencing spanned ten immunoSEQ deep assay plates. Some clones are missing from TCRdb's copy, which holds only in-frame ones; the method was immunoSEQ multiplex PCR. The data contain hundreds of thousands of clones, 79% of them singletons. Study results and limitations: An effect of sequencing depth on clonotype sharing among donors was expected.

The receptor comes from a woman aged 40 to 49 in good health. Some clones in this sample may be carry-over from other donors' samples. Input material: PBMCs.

CDR3 loop: CASSSGLAGGPGSYNEQFF. The CDR3 nucleotides are TGCGCCAGCAGCTCGGGACTAGCGGGAGGGCCGGGGTCCTACAATGAGCAGTTCTTC. V is TRBV5-1 and J is TRBJ2-1; 16 bases fit TRBD2. This CDR3 region has 19 residues. V shed 3 bases, J shed 1 base, and the junction held 7 bases outside the gene matches. The germline V gene encodes CDR1 SGHRS and CDR2 YFSETQ.